Below are 24 T cell receptor beta chains sequenced from a single sample in a study of technical replicates of blood from a few donors. The assay was immunoSEQ multiplex PCR, and TCRdb's table has in-frame clones only and misses some. The table has about 75,000 clones, approximately 96% seen once. The sample consisted of T cells isolated from PBMCs. These receptors originate from a human donor in good health.

This chain links TRBV4-3 with TRBJ2-3, with 9 bases that match TRBD1. With 0 bases clipped from V and 6 bases from J, the junction kept 7 bases outside the gene matches. The CDR3 totals 16 residues. Looked up from germline, CDR1 is LGHNA and CDR2 is YSLEER. The CDR3 DNA is TGCGCCAGCAGCCAAGACCGGGACAGGGCCGTCGATACGCAGTATTTT. Amino acids: CASSQDRDRAVDTQYF.

The J gene is TRBJ2-3, the V gene TRBV6-6; maybe TRBD2 (6 bases). Trimming cost V 10 bases and J 6 bases, with 23 bases left between them. This CDR3 has 15 amino acids. The V gene's germline CDR1 is MNHNY and CDR2 SVGAGI (reference sequence). CDR3 loop: CATLPTGGRFDTQYF. CDR3 nucleotides: TGTGCCACCCTACCTACGGGTGGGAGGTTTGATACGCAGTATTTT.

CDR3 in DNA: TGTGCCATCAGCCCCAGGGTGTATCAGAATTCTGAAGCTTTCTTT. Amino acids: CAISPRVYQNSEAFF. The chain employs TRBV10-3 and TRBJ1-1, with D possibly TRBD1 on 5 matching bases. The CDR3 loop spans 15 amino acids. CDR1 ENHRY and CDR2 SYGVKD come from the germline V gene. Trimming removed 6 bases at V and 6 bases at J, with 20 bases between.

The genes are TRBV9 and TRBJ2-3; tentatively, D is TRBD2 (6 bases). The CDR3 totals 14 residues. The V gene lost 5 bases and the J gene lost 5 bases, with 15 bases spanning the gap. Germline V lookup: CDR1 SGDLS, CDR2 YYNGEE. The chain's CDR3 is CASSYGSTGDTQYF. CDR3 bases: TGTGCCAGCAGTTACGGGAGTACGGGAGATACGCAGTATTTT.

The chain recombines TRBV25-1 with TRBJ2-1, with TRBD2 identical over 8 bases. The CDR3 contains 16 residues. V was clipped by 3 bases and J by 9 bases; unmatched bases: 13. Looked up from germline, CDR1 is MGHDK and CDR2 is SYGVNS. CDR3 in amino acids: CASSDDTGTSWSEQFF. In nucleotides, the CDR3 is TGTGCCAGCAGTGACGATACCGGGACTAGTTGGAGTGAGCAGTTCTTC.

The chain combines TRBV5-4 with TRBJ1-5; 7 positions match TRBD1. J was trimmed by 6 bases and V by 0 bases; bases with no gene match: 12. Germline loops: CDR1 SGHNT, CDR2 YYREEE (reference sequence). The CDR3 is 17 residues long. The CDR3 is CASSLGPDRVSGQPQHF. CDR3 DNA: TGTGCCAGCAGCTTGGGGCCCGACAGGGTGTCGGGTCAGCCCCAGCATTTT.

This sequence joins TRBV6-1 and TRBJ1-5; TRBD1 matches 7 bases. Germline-derived CDR1 and CDR2 are MNHNS and SASEGT. The CDR3 spans 15 residues. V lost 2 bases and J lost 2; bases outside the gene matches: 3. The CDR3 loop is CASSENTGGNQPQHF. The CDR3, as DNA: TGTGCCAGCAGTGAAAATACAGGGGGCAATCAGCCCCAGCATTTT.

The V and J genes are TRBV27 and TRBJ2-5, with TRBD2 matching over 7 bases. Germline V gives CDR1 MNHEY, CDR2 SMNVEV (reference sequence). Trimming took 6 bases from V and 5 from J; bases not matched to a gene: 18. The length of the CDR3 is 17 residues. The DNA for the CDR3 is TGTGCCAGCAGCCACACTTTCGGAGGGGAGGGCCTCGAGACCCAGTACTTC. Protein sequence: CASSHTFGGEGLETQYF.

The chain joins TRBV20-1 to TRBJ1-1; D call uncertain. CDR3 length: 10 residues. Germline-derived CDR1 and CDR2 are DFQATT and SNEGSKA (reference sequence). Trimming removed 1 base from V and 7 bases from J, with 4 bases in between. The CDR3 region is CSARAIEAFF. The CDR3 DNA is TGCAGTGCTAGAGCTATTGAAGCTTTCTTT.

J is TRBJ2-1 and V is TRBV28, with D possibly matching TRBD2 (5 bases). The CDR3 totals 11 residues. Germline V gene lookup returns CDR1 MDHEN and CDR2 SYDVKM. Trimming removed 8 bases from V and 3 bases from J, with 5 bases in between. The CDR3 sequence: CASRGYNEQFF. CDR3 DNA sequence: TGTGCCAGCCGGGGCTACAATGAGCAGTTCTTC.

The chain employs TRBV5-4 and TRBJ2-6; no reliable D call. The CDR3 contains 16 residues. V was trimmed by 4 bases and J by 0 bases, leaving 11 bases between them. CDR1 and CDR2 from the germline V gene are SGHNT and YYREEE (reference sequence). The CDR3 DNA sequence: TGTGCCAGCAGCACACGATACCTCTCTGGGGCCAACGTCCTGACTTTC. Translating it yields CASSTRYLSGANVLTF.

The rearrangement uses TRBV6-6 and TRBJ2-2, with D maybe TRBD2 (5 bases). CDR1 and CDR2 from the germline V gene are MNHNY and SVGAGI (reference sequence). CDR3 length: 15 residues. V lost 0 bases and J 3 bases, leaving 8 bases between the germline ends. In DNA form, the CDR3 reads TGTGCCAGCAGTTACTCGACTAAGGACACCGGGGAGCTGTTTTTT. Translation: CASSYSTKDTGELFF.

The chain recombines TRBV2 with TRBJ1-4; D is uncertain. The V and J ends lost 4 bases and 8 bases respectively, with 8 bases between them. The CDR3 runs to 12 residues. The V gene's germline CDR1 is SNHLY and CDR2 FYNNEI. CDR3 nucleotide sequence: TGTGCCAGCAGTGTTTTTCAGGAAAAACTGTTTTTT. This encodes CASSVFQEKLFF.

The chain employs TRBV7-9 and TRBJ1-1, with D unclear. Germline V gives CDR1 SEHNR, CDR2 FQNEAQ (reference sequence). V lost 3 bases to trimming and J lost 0 bases, with 17 bases between them. There are 17 residues in the CDR3. The CDR3 region has the DNA TGTGCCAGCAGCTTTAGCGGCCCAGCCGCCATGAACACTGAAGCTTTCTTT. Its protein product is CASSFSGPAAMNTEAFF. The full variable domain, its missing parts supplied by reference TRBV7-9 and TRBJ1-1, is DTGVSQNPRHKITKRGQNVTFRCDPISEHNRLYWYRQTLGQGPEFLTYFQNEAQLEKSRLLSDRFSAERPKGSFSTLEIQRTEQGDSAMYLCASSFSGPAAMNTEAFFGQGTRLTVV.

The chain couples TRBV10-3 to TRBJ1-1; D possibly corresponds to TRBD1 (5 bases). The CDR3 has 13 amino acids. V was clipped by 4 bases and J by 3 bases, with 9 bases between them. Germline loops: CDR1 ENHRY, CDR2 SYGVKD. The CDR3 DNA reads as TGTGCCATCAGTGGAAGGGGCGACACTGAAGCTTTCTTT. It translates to CAISGRGDTEAFF.

V and J are TRBV18 and TRBJ2-3, with 12 bases fitting TRBD2. Germline loops: CDR1 KGHSH, CDR2 LQKENI. The CDR3 runs 16 residues. V lost 3 bases, J lost 4 bases, and 5 bases stayed unmatched. DNA for the CDR3: TGTGCCAGCTCACCTTCACTAGCGGGAGGTTCAGATACGCAGTATTTT. This sequence encodes CASSPSLAGGSDTQYF. The full variable domain, completed using reference TRBV18 and TRBJ2-3, is NAGVMQNPRHLVRRRGQEARLRCSPMKGHSHVYWYRQLPEEGLKFMVYLQKENIIDESGMPKERFSAEFPKEGPSILRIQQVVRGDSAAYFCASSPSLAGGSDTQYFGPGTRLTVL.

The V gene is TRBV5-5, the J gene TRBJ1-5; 7 bases map to TRBD1. Germline V CDR1 and CDR2: SGHKS, YYEKEE (reference sequence). The CDR3 length is 15 residues. Losses at the gene ends were 4 bases for V and 3 bases for J; bases not matched to a gene: 7. DNA for the CDR3: TGTGCCAGCAGCCCAAGGGACAGAAACAATCAGCCCCAGCATTTT. Translating it yields CASSPRDRNNQPQHF.

This chain uses TRBV6-5 with TRBJ2-1; TRBD2 matches 8 bases. Trimming took 5 bases from V and 7 from J; bases not matched to a gene: 7. This CDR3 is built from 14 residues. The germline gives CDR1 MNHEY, CDR2 SVGAGI. CDR3 bases: TGTGCCAGCAGTCAGCAAGCGGGAGTTAATGAGCAGTTCTTC. As protein: CASSQQAGVNEQFF.

Note on this clone: Other DNA sequences of this sample code for an identical CDR3. V usage is TRBV7-2 and J usage is TRBJ2-5; weak D call: TRBD2 (6 bases). Trimming stripped 0 bases from V and 2 bases from J, with 7 bases between. This CDR3 region has 14 residues. CDR1 and CDR2 from the germline V gene are SGHTA and FQGNSA. DNA of the CDR3: TGTGCCAGCAGCTTAGCCGGGGGACAAGAGACCCAGTACTTC. It is translated as CASSLAGGQETQYF.

The chain uses TRBV28 and TRBJ1-1; D remains ambiguous. The CDR3 is 11 amino acids. The V end was cut by 1 base, the J end by 13 bases, with 10 bases between. CDR1 is MDHEN, CDR2 SYDVKM, per germline. The CDR3 nucleotides read TGTGCCAGCAGTTTATTGGAGGCGCTTTTCTTT. It encodes CASSLLEALFF.

This sequence joins TRBV19 and TRBJ1-2; 12 bases align to TRBD1. The germline V gene has CDR1 LNHDA and CDR2 SQIVND (reference sequence). The length of the CDR3 is 16 residues. V lost 4 bases, J lost 3 bases, and 6 bases stayed unmatched. The CDR3 region is CASSTGTGGADYGYTF. For the CDR3, the DNA is TGTGCCAGTAGTACCGGGACAGGGGGCGCAGACTATGGCTACACCTTC. The variable domain in full, completed from reference TRBV19 and TRBJ1-2, reads DGGITQSPKYLFRKEGQNVTLSCEQNLNHDAMYWYRQDPGQGLRLIYYSQIVNDFQKGDIAEGYSVSREKKESFPLTVTSAQKNPTAFYLCASSTGTGGADYGYTFGSGTRLTVV.

The chain couples TRBV7-2 to TRBJ1-2; the D is unclear. Germline V gene lookup returns CDR1 SGHTA and CDR2 FQGNSA. The CDR3 length is 13 residues. The V gene lost 3 bases and the J gene lost 0 bases, with 5 bases spanning the gap. CDR3 amino acids: CASSFGTNYGYTF. In nucleotides, the CDR3 is TGTGCCAGCAGCTTCGGGACTAACTATGGCTACACCTTC. The whole variable domain, remainder taken from reference TRBV7-2 and TRBJ1-2, is GAGVSQSPSNKVTEKGKDVELRCDPISGHTALYWYRQSLGQGLEFLIYFQGNSAPDKSGLPSDRFSAERTGGSVSTLTIQRTQQEDSAVYLCASSFGTNYGYTFGSGTRLTVV.

This sequence joins TRBV13 and TRBJ2-1; tentative D call: TRBD1 (5 bases). The V and J ends lost 0 bases and 3 bases respectively, with 9 bases between them. This CDR3 is 15 amino acids long. Per germline, CDR1 PRHDT and CDR2 FYEKMQ (reference sequence). The CDR3 loop is CASSLGRGYYNEQFF. The CDR3 DNA reads TGTGCCAGCAGCTTAGGTAGGGGCTACTACAATGAGCAGTTCTTC.

CDR3 protein: CASTRRRDTQYF. In DNA, the CDR3 is TGTGCCAGCACAAGAAGGAGAGATACGCAGTATTTT. The chain is built from TRBV11-3 and TRBJ2-3; no firm D call. CDR3 length equals 12 residues. V dropped 7 bases and J dropped 5 bases, with 10 bases sitting between them. Germline V gene lookup returns CDR1 SGHNT and CDR2 YENEEA.